This T cell receptor beta chain came from a study of blood T cells in healthy people across ages. General study findings and limits: A roughly linear age-dependent decrease characterized TCR beta diversity per million T cells.

This CDR3 is 15 amino acids long. The germline V gene has CDR1 MNHNY and CDR2 SVGAGI (reference sequence). J was trimmed by 5 bases and V by 6 bases; bases with no gene match: 9. On this clonotype itself: Its target is not known.

Sample-barcoded 5' priming and a J-beta primer mix drove a second PCR of roughly 6 to 12 cycles. Through a template-switch adaptor with 12 random nucleotides, each cDNA molecule received a tag. TCRdb processed the 5' RACE reads anew with MiXCR; each CDR3 protein has one entry. The data hold about a million distinct CDR3 sequences, with 45% to 50% observed a single time. The receptor was derived from a man in his thirties or forties in good health. The rearrangement uses TRBV6-6 and TRBJ2-3, with 9 bases fitting TRBD1. Sequences were obtained from blood. The CDR3 is CASREGQGFVDTQYF. The CDR3 region has the DNA TGTGCCAGCAGGGAGGGACAGGGTTTCGTAGATACGCAGTATTTT.